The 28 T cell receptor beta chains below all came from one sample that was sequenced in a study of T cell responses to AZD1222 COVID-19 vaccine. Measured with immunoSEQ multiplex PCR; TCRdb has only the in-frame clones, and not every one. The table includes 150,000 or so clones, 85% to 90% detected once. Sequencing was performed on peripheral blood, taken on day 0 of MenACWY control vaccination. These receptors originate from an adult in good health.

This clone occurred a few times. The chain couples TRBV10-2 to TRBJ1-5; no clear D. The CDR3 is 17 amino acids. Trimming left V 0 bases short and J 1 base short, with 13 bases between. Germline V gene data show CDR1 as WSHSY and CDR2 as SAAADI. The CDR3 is CASSESIIGVSNQPQHF. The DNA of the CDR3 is TGCGCCAGCAGTGAGTCGATTATTGGGGTCAGCAATCAGCCCCAGCATTTT.

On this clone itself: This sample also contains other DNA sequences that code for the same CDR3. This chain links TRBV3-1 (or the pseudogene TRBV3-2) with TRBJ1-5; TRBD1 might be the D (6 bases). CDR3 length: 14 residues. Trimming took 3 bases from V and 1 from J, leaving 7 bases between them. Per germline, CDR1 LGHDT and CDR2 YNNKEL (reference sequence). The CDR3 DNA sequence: TGTGCCAGCAGCCAGGGGGCCAGCAATCAGCCCCAGCATTTT. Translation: CASSQGASNQPQHF.

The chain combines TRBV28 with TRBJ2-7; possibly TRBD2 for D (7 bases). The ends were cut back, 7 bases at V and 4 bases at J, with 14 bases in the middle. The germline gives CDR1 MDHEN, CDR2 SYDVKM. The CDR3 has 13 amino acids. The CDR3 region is CASIRRGGYEQYF. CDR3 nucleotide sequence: TGTGCCAGCATCCGCAGGGGAGGGTACGAGCAGTACTTC.

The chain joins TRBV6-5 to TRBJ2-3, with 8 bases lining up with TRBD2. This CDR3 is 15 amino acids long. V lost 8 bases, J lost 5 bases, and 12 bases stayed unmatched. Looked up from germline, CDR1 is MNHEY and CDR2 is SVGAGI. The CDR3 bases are TGTGCCAGCGGGCGGAACGGGAGGGCCAGAGATACGCAGTATTTT. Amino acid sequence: CASGRNGRARDTQYF.

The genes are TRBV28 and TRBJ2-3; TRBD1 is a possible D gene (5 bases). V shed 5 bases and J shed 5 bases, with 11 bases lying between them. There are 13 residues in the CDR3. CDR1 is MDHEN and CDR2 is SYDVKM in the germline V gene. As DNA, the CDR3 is TGTGCCAGCAGTGCGCAGGGTCGAGATACGCAGTATTTT. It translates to CASSAQGRDTQYF.

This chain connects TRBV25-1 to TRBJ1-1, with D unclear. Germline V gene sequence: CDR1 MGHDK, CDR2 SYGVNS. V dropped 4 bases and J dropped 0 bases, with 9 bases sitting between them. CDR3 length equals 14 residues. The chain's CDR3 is CASSGPVVNTEAFF. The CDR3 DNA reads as TGTGCCAGCAGTGGCCCGGTGGTGAACACTGAAGCTTTCTTT.

CDR3 nucleotides: TGTGCCAGCAGTTCACGACAGGGGCGAATCGAGCAGTACGTC. It yields the protein CASSSRQGRIEQYV. V and J are TRBV28 and TRBJ2-7, with TRBD1 matching over 8 bases. The CDR3 runs to 14 residues. Germline V gives CDR1 MDHEN, CDR2 SYDVKM. Unmatched junction bases numbered 8, after V lost 4 bases and J lost 6 bases.

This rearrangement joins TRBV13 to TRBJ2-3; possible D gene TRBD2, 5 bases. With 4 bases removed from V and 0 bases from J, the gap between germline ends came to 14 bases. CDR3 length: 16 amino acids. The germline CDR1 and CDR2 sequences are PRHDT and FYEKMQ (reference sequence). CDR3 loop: CASSSQASRSTDTQYF. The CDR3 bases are TGTGCCAGCAGCTCTCAGGCTAGCAGGAGCACAGATACGCAGTATTTT.

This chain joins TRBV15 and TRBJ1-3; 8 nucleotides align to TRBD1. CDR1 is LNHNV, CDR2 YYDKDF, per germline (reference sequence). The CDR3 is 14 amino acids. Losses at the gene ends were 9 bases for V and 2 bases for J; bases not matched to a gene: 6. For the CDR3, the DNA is TGTGCCACTCGACAGGGGAGTACTGGAAACACCATATATTTT. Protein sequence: CATRQGSTGNTIYF.

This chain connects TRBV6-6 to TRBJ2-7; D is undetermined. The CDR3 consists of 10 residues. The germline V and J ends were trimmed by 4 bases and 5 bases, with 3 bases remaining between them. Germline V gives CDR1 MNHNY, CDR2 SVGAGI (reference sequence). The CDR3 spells CASSSHEQYF. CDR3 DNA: TGTGCCAGCAGTTCCCACGAGCAGTACTTC.

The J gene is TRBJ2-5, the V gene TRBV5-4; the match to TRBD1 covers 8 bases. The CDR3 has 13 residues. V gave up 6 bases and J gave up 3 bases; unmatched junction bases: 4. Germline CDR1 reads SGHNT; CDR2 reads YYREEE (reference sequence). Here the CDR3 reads CASTMDREETQYF. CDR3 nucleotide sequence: TGTGCCAGCACCATGGACAGGGAAGAGACCCAGTACTTC.

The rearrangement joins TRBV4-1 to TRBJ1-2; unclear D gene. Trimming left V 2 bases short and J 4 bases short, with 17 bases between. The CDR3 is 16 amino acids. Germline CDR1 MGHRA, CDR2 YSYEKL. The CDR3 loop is CASSQNSAALSYGYTF. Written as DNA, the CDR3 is TGCGCCAGCAGCCAAAATAGCGCCGCTTTGAGCTATGGCTACACCTTC.

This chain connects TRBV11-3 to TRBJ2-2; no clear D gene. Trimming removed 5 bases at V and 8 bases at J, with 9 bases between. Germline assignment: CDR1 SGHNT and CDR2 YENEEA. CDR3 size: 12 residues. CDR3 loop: CASSTLSGELFF. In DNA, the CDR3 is TGTGCCAGCAGCACCCTTAGTGGGGAGCTGTTTTTT. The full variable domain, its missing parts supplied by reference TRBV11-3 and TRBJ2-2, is EAGVVQSPRYKIIEKKQPVAFWCNPISGHNTLYWYLQNLGQGPELLIRYENEEAVDDSQLPKDRFSAERLKGVDSTLKIQPAELGDSAVYLCASSTLSGELFFGEGSRLTVL.

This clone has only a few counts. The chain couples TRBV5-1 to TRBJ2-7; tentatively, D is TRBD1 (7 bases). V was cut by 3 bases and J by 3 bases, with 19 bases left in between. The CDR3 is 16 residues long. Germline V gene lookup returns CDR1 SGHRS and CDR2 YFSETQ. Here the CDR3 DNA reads TGCGCCAGCAGCTCAGGAGGGACAGCCGAACTCTACGAGCAGTACGTC. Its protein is CASSSGGTAELYEQYV.

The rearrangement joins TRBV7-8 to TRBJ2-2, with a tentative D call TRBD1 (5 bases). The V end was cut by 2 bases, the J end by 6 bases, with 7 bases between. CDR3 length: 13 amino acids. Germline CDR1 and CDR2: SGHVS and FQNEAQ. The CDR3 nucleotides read TGTGCCAGCAGCTTATCAGGGCCCGGGGAGCTGTTTTTT. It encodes CASSLSGPGELFF.

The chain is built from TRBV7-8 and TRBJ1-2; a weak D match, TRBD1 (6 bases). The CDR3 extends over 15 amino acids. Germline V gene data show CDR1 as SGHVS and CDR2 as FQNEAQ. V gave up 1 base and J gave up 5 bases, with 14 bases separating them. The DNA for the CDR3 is TGTGCCAGCAGCTTAGGTTCGGGACATAGTTATGGCTACACCTTC. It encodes CASSLGSGHSYGYTF.

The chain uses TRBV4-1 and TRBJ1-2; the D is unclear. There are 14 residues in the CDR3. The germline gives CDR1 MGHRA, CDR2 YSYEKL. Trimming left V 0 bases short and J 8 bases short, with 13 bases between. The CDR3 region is CASSQDEIGSGYTF. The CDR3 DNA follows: TGCGCCAGCAGCCAAGATGAGATCGGGAGCGGCTACACCTTC.

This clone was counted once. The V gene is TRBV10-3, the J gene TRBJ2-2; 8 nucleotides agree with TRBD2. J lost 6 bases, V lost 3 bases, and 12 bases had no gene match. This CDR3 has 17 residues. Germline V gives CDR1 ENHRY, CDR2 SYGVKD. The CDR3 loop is CAISDKISGITPGELFF. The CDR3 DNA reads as TGTGCCATCAGTGACAAAATTAGCGGGATAACCCCCGGGGAGCTGTTTTTT.

As DNA, the CDR3 is TGTGCCAGCAGCTCGCCCGCGGACAGGGGGCTCATGGATGCTTTCTTT. Translating gives CASSSPADRGLMDAFF. V gene TRBV7-8 combines with J gene TRBJ1-1, with 11 bases matching TRBD1. Germline-derived CDR1 and CDR2 are SGHVS and FQNEAQ. V gave up 4 bases and J gave up 11 bases; unmatched junction bases: 15. The CDR3 spans 16 residues.

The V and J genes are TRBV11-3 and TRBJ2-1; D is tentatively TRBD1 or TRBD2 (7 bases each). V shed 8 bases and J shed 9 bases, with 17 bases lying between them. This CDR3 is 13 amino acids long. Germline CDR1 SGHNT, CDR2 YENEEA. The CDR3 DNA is TGTGCCAGCGGCCAGGCAGGGGGGGGTGAGCAGTTCTTC. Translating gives CASGQAGGGEQFF.

The DNA for the CDR3 is TGTGCCACCAGCAGAGATCCTAGGGATGAGCAGTTCTTC. Residues: CATSRDPRDEQFF. The chain couples TRBV15 to TRBJ2-1; no definite D call. This CDR3 contains 13 residues. CDR1 is LNHNV, CDR2 YYDKDF, per germline (reference sequence). The V end was cut by 0 bases, the J end by 8 bases, with 8 bases between.

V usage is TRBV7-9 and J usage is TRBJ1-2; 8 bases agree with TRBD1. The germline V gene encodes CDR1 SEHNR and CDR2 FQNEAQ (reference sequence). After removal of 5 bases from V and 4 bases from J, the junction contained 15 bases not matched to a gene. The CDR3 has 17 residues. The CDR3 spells CASSPRRGRGRAYGYTF. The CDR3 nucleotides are TGTGCCAGCAGCCCAAGAAGGGGCAGGGGGCGAGCCTATGGCTACACCTTC.

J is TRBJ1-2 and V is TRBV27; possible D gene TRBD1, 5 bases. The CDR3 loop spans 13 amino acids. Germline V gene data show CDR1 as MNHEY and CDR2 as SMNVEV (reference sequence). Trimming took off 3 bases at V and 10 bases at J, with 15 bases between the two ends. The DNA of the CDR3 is TGTGCCAGCAGTTTTTCAGGGAAGCAGGCCTACACCTTC. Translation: CASSFSGKQAYTF.

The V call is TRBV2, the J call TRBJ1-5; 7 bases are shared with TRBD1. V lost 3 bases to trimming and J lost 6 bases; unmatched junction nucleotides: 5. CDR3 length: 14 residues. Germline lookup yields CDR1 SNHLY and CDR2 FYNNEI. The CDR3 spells CASSDEGAGQPQHF. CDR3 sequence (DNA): TGTGCCAGCAGTGATGAGGGGGCGGGTCAGCCCCAGCATTTT.

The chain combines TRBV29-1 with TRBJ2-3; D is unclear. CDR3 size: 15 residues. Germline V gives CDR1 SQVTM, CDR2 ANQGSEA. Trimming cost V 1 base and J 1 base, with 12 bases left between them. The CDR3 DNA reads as TGCAGCGTTGAAGGCGGAGCGCCTGGCACAGATACGCAGTATTTT. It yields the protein CSVEGGAPGTDTQYF.

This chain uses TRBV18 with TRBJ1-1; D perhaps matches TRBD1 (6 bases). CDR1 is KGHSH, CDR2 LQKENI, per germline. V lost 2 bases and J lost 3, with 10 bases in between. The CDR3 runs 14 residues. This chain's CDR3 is CASSPTGRDTEAFF. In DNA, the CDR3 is TGTGCCAGCTCACCAACAGGGCGGGACACTGAAGCTTTCTTT.

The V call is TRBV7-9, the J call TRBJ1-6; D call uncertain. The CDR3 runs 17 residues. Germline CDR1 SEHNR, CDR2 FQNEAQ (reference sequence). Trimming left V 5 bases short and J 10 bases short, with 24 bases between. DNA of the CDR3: TGTGCCAGCAGCACCCCCGGGTCTGGAACGACGGGGTCACCCCTCCACTTT. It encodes CASSTPGSGTTGSPLHF.

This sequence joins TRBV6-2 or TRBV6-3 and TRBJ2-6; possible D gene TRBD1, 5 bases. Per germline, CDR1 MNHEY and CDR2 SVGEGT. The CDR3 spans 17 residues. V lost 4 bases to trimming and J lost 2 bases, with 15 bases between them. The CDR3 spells CASSFGQTGTGANVLTF. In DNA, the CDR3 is TGTGCCAGCAGTTTCGGACAAACCGGCACTGGGGCCAACGTCCTGACTTTC.